This record covers a single T cell receptor (beta chain). No antigen is known for it. Noted time point: cycle 4 day 1 (C4D1), after less than 7 weeks of nivolumab. The patients all showed relapse after autologous stem cell transplantation, while their brentuximab vedotin exposure varied. Negative magnetic selection isolated CD4+ T cells from thawed PBMCs. TCRdb keeps only in-frame clones here, not all; method: immunoSEQ multiplex PCR. Among under 15,000 clones listed, around nine tenths were seen once. This specimen comes from a study of PD-1 blockade in classical Hodgkin lymphoma. General study results and limits: In newly diagnosed patients, baseline TCR diversity was reportedly below that of healthy donors. Partial responders and progressors had significantly lower baseline TCR diversity.

CDR1 MDHEN and CDR2 SYDVKM come from the germline V gene. The CDR3 runs 17 residues. Trimming took off 3 bases at V and 0 bases at J, with 17 bases between the two ends. V and J are TRBV28 and TRBJ1-1; no clear D. This receptor was identified in a human donor with classical Hodgkin lymphoma. Sequenced material: CD4+ T cells from blood, taken before the fourth cycle of nivolumab. The CDR3 nucleotides read TGTGCCAGCAGTTTCCCCCTAGGGCAAGTTTTGAACACTGAAGCTTTCTTT. Translating gives CASSFPLGQVLNTEAFF.